This T cell receptor (beta chain) was recorded in a study of blood T cell repertoires in COVID-19. Study-level background: Italy, Spain and the United States were the sources of the convalescent and acute COVID-19 samples.

Participants spanned ages about 18 to 95 years and resided in 20 to 30 US areas. Grouping used clinical history reported by participants in a survey and questionnaire. Germline assignment: CDR1 SGHRS and CDR2 YFSETQ. V was cut by 0 bases and J by 2 bases, with 5 bases left in between. This CDR3 contains 13 residues. Profiled with immunoSEQ multiplex PCR; TCRdb holds only in-frame clones, not every one. Of roughly 190,000 clones in the sample, approximately 90% were seen once. The chain has TRBV5-1 and TRBJ2-5; D is unclear. Sequenced: PBMCs or T cells enriched from blood (not recorded which). The receptor comes from a woman between 25 and 40 years old who had recovered from COVID-19. The CDR3 DNA reads as TGCGCCAGCAGCTTGGGACTTCAAGAGACCCAGTACTTC. Residues: CASSLGLQETQYF. The variable domain in full, with the rest retrieved from reference TRBV5-1 and TRBJ2-5, is KAGVTQTPRYLIKTRGQQVTLSCSPISGHRSVSWYQQTPGQGLQFLFEYFSETQRNKGNFPGRFSGRQFSNSRSEMNVSTLELGDSALYLCASSLGLQETQYFGPGTRLLVL.